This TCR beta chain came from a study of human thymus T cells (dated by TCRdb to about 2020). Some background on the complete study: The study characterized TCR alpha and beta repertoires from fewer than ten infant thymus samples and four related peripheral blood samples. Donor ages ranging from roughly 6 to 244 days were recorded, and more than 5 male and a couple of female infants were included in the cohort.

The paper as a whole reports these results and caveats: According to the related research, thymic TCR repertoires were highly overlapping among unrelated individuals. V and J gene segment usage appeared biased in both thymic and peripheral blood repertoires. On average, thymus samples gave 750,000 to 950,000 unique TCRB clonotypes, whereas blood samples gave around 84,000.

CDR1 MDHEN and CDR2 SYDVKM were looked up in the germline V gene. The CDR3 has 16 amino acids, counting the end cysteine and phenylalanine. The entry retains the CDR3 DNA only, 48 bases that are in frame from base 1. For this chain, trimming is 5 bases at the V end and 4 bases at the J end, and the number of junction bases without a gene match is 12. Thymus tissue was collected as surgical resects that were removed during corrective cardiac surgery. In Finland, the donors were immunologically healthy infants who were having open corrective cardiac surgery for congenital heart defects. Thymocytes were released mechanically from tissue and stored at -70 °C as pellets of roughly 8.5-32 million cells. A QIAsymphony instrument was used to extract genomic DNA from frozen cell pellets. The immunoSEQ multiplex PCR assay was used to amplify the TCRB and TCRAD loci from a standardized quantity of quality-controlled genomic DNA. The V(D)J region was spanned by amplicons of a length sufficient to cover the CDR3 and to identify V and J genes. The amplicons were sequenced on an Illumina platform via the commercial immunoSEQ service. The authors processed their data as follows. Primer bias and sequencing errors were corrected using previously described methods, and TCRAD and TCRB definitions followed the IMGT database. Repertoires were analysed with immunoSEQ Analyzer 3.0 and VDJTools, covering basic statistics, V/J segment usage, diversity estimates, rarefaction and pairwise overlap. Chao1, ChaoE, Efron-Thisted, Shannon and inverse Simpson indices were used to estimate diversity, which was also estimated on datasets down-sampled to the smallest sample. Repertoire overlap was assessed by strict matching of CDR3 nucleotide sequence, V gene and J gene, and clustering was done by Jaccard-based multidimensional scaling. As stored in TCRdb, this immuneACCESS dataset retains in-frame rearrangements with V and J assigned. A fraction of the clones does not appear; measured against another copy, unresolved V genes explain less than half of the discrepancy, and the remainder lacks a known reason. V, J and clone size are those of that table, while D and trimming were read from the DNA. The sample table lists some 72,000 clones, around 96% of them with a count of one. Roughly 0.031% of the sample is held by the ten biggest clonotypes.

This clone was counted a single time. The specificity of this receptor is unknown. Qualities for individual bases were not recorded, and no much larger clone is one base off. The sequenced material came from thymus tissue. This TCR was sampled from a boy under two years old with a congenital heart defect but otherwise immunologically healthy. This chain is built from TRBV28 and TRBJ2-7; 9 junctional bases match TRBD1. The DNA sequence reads TGTGCCAGCAGTCTGGACAGGGGAGGTCATTATTACGAGCAGTACTTC. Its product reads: CASSLDRGGHYYEQYF. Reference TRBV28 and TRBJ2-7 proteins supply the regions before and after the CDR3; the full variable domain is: DVKVTQSSRYLVKRTGEKVFLECVQDMDHENMFWYRQDPGLGLRLIYFSYDVKMKEKGDIPEGYSVSREKKERFSLILESASTNQTSMYLCASSLDRGGHYYEQYFGPGTRLTVT.